These 14 T cell receptor beta chains originate from one sample sequenced in a study of blood T cells in healthy people across ages (dated by TCRdb to between 2015 and 2016). To prepare the library, 5' RACE was applied. The run used an Illumina HiSeq 2500. A second about 7 to 11 cycle PCR used a sample-barcoded 5' primer and a J-beta primer mix. In TCRdb, the public reads were trimmed at Q25 with fastp and aligned with MiXCR, with productive beta chains retained. Identical CDR3 proteins give one entry, which carries the most common genes and DNA. This sample lists 1.5 million to 2 million distinct CDR3 sequences; about 50% were detected once. The top ten hold over 2% of the sample. The sample consisted of blood. These receptors were collected from a woman between 35 and 50 years old in good health.

For the CDR3, the DNA is TGTGCCAGCACGAACAGGGGGGCAGATACGCAGTATTTT. Its protein product is CASTNRGADTQYF. The genes are TRBV6-6 and TRBJ2-3; 8 nucleotides line up with TRBD1. V gave up 7 bases and J gave up 4 bases; unmatched junction bases: 4. CDR1 MNHNY and CDR2 SVGAGI come from the germline V gene (reference sequence). The CDR3 length is 13 residues.

This clonotype has a handful of counts. The J gene is TRBJ1-1, the V gene TRBV12-3 or TRBV12-4; D perhaps matches TRBD1 (5 bases). The CDR3 totals 13 residues. V gave up 3 bases and J gave up 5 bases, with 10 bases separating them. As DNA, the CDR3 is TGTGCCAGCAGTTTCTGGGGCGAGACTGAAGCTTTCTTT. Amino acid sequence: CASSFWGETEAFF.

The V and J genes are TRBV6-1 and TRBJ1-1; 7 bases line up with TRBD1. Germline V lookup: CDR1 MNHNS, CDR2 SASEGT. Trimming cost V 3 bases and J 2 bases; bases outside gene matches: 12. CDR3 length equals 17 residues. This CDR3 is CASSEPYRQGLNTEAFF. For the CDR3, the DNA is TGTGCCAGCAGTGAGCCCTATAGACAGGGCCTAAACACTGAAGCTTTCTTT.

The chain links TRBV6-1 to TRBJ2-7; 7 positions agree with TRBD1. The J call may be faulty, since TRBJ2-5 better matches the DNA end. This CDR3 contains 13 residues. Germline V lookup: CDR1 MNHNS, CDR2 SASEGT. DNA of the CDR3: TGTGCCAGCAACCGACAGGGCTTAGAGACCCAGTACTTC. It encodes CASNRQGLETQYF.

The chain employs TRBV4-3 and TRBJ1-2, with TRBD1 as a possible D gene (5 bases). Germline assignment: CDR1 LGHNA and CDR2 YSLEER. V was shortened by 4 bases and J by 10 bases, with 19 bases between the two germline ends. This CDR3 region has 14 residues. The CDR3 DNA follows: TGCGCCAGCAGCCCAGTGCTGGGACCGCCGTCCTACACCTTC. Translation: CASSPVLGPPSYTF.

The rearrangement uses TRBV4-1 and TRBJ2-1; D not certain. Trimming pared 4 bases from V and 0 bases from J, leaving 13 bases between. The CDR3 loop spans 16 amino acids. Germline loops: CDR1 MGHRA, CDR2 YSYEKL. CDR3 nucleotide sequence: TGCGCCAGCAGCCTCACCATTGCCGGCTCCTACAATGAGCAGTTCTTC. Amino acids: CASSLTIAGSYNEQFF.

This sequence joins TRBV9 and TRBJ2-7; 11 bases match TRBD2. The tail of the sequence fits TRBJ2-5 better, so the J call may be wrong. The CDR3 spans 15 residues. The germline V gene has CDR1 SGDLS and CDR2 YYNGEE. The CDR3 nucleotides read TGTGCCAGCAGCATCGCCGGGACTAGCGGAGAGACCCAGTACTTC. Translation: CASSIAGTSGETQYF.

The rearrangement links TRBV4-3 to TRBJ2-7; D call uncertain. This CDR3 spans 13 amino acids. Germline CDR1 is LGHNA and CDR2 is YSLEER. Trimming removed 1 base at V and 7 bases at J, with 11 bases between. CDR3 sequence (DNA): TGCGCCAGCAGCCAAGGGAACCTTAGAGAGCAGTACTTC. Translation: CASSQGNLREQYF.

The table lists this clonotype with a few counts. The CDR3 coding sequence is TGCGCCAGCAGCCGACAGGGTGGGTTCACAGATACGCAGTATTTT. This translates into CASSRQGGFTDTQYF. The chain uses TRBV4-1 and TRBJ2-3; 7 bases match TRBD1. J was trimmed by 2 bases and V by 4 bases; bases with no gene match: 6. This CDR3 region has 15 residues. The V gene's germline CDR1 is MGHRA and CDR2 YSYEKL.

The sample holds a few counts of this clonotype. This chain uses TRBV6-1 with TRBJ2-3, with TRBD2 matching 10 bases. Germline loops: CDR1 MNHNS, CDR2 SASEGT. The trim removed 3 bases at V and 0 bases at J, leaving 9 bases unmatched. The CDR3 is 18 residues long. CDR3 coding DNA: TGTGCCAGCAGTGAGGAACTAGCGGGGCATATAAGCACAGATACGCAGTATTTT. It specifies CASSEELAGHISTDTQYF.

A few counts support this clonotype. The chain couples TRBV12-3 or TRBV12-4 to TRBJ1-1; the D is unclear. Trimming shortened V by 6 bases and J by 7 bases, and 9 bases separated the two germline ends. This CDR3 region has 11 residues. The CDR3 DNA is TGTGCCAGCAGCTTCGGTGTTGAAGCTTTCTTT. Protein: CASSFGVEAFF.

The chain uses TRBV10-3 and TRBJ1-2; tentatively, D is TRBD1 (6 bases). The CDR3 spans 13 residues. V lost 2 bases and J lost 7, with 11 bases in between. Germline V gives CDR1 ENHRY, CDR2 SYGVKD. The CDR3 nucleotides are TGTGCCATCAGTGAGCCGACAGGTCGTGGCTACACCTTC. Amino acid sequence: CAISEPTGRGYTF.

The V call is TRBV27, the J call TRBJ2-3, with D possibly being TRBD2 (6 bases). Germline assignment: CDR1 MNHEY and CDR2 SMNVEV (reference sequence). V gave up 8 bases and J gave up 3 bases, with 12 bases separating them. This CDR3 has 13 amino acids. This chain's CDR3 is CASRDLRTDTQYF. The CDR3 bases are TGTGCCAGCCGGGACTTAAGAACAGATACGCAGTATTTT.

Comment on this clonotype: A junction boundary mismatches the germline segment, possibly from a read error. The rearrangement links TRBV20-1 to TRBJ1-2; 9 bases are shared with TRBD1. The CDR3 spans 16 residues. The germline CDR1 and CDR2 sequences are DFQATT and SNEGSKA (reference sequence). The CDR3 region is CSAGGTGSSNSYGCTF. For the CDR3, the DNA is TGCAGTGCTGGGGGGACAGGGTCCTCAAATTCCTATGGCTGCACCTTC.